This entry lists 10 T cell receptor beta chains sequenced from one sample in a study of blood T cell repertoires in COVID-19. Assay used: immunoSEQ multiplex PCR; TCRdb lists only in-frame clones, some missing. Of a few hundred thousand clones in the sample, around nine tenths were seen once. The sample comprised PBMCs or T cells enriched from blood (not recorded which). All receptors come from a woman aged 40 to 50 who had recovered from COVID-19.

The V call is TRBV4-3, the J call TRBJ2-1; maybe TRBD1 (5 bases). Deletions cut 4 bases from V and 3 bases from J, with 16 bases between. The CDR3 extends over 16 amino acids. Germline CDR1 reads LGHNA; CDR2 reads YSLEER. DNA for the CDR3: TGCGCCAGCAGCCCGAGATACCAGGGCCACTACAATGAGCAGTTCTTC. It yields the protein CASSPRYQGHYNEQFF.

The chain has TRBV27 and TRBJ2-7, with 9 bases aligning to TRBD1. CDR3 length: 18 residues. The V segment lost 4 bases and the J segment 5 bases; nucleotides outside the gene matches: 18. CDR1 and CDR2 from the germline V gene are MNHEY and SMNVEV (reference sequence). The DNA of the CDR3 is TGTGCCAGCAGTTCCCCGTACAGGGGGCTCGACTTGAGGAACGAGCAGTACTTC. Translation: CASSSPYRGLDLRNEQYF.

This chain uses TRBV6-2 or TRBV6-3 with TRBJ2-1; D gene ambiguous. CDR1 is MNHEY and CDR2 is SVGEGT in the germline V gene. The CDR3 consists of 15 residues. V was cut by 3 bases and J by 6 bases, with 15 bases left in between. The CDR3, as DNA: TGTGCCAGCAGTTATCGAGCGTTAGTGGTCAATGAGCAGTTCTTC. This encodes CASSYRALVVNEQFF.

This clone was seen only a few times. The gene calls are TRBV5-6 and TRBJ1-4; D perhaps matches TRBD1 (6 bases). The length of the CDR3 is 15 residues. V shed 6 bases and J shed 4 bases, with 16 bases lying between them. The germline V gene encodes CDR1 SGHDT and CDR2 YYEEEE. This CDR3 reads CASTETGAGNEKLFF. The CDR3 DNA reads TGTGCCAGCACCGAGACAGGTGCCGGTAATGAAAAACTGTTTTTT.

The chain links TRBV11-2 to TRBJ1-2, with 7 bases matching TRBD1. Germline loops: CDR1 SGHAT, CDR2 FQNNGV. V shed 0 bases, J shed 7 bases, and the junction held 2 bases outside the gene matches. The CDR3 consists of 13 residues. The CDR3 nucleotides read TGTGCCAGCAGCTTAGAAGGGGGCTCTGGCTACACCTTC. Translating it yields CASSLEGGSGYTF.

CDR3 DNA: TGTGCCAGCAAACCGTCCTTCGGGACAGCTACTAACTATGGCTACACCTTC. Its translation is CASKPSFGTATNYGYTF. The chain couples TRBV27 to TRBJ1-2; 7 nucleotides line up with TRBD1. With 7 bases clipped from V and 0 bases from J, the junction kept 14 bases outside the gene matches. This CDR3 is built from 17 residues. The V gene's germline CDR1 is MNHEY and CDR2 SMNVEV (reference sequence).

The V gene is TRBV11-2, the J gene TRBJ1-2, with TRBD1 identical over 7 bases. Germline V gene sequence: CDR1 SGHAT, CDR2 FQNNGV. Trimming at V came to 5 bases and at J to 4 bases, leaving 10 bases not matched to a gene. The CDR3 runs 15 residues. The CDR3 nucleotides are TGTGCCAGCAGCCCAACGGGACAGACGATCTATGGCTACACCTTC. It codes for CASSPTGQTIYGYTF.

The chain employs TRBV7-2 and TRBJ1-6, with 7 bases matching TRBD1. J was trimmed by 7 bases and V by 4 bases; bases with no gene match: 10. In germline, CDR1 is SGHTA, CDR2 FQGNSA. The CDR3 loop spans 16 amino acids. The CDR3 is CASSSSDRVWNSPLHF. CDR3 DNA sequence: TGTGCCAGCAGCTCTTCCGACAGGGTCTGGAATTCACCCCTCCACTTT.

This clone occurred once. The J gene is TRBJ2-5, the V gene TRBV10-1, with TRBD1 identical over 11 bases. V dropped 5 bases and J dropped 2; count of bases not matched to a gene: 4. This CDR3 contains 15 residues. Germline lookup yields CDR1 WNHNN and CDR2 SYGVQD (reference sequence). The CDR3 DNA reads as TGCGCCAGCAGTATCGGGACAGGGGGTCAAGAGACCCAGTACTTC. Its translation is CASSIGTGGQETQYF.

CDR3 loop: CASSQDGSTGFYEQYF. The CDR3 DNA follows: TGTGCCAGCAGCCAAGATGGTTCGACAGGGTTCTACGAGCAGTACTTC. The genes are TRBV14 and TRBJ2-7, with 7 bases that match TRBD1. V shed 0 bases, J shed 3 bases, and the junction held 8 bases outside the gene matches. The CDR3 is 16 residues long. Looked up from germline, CDR1 is SGHDN and CDR2 is FVKESK.